The 29 T cell receptor beta chains below come from one sample, sequenced in a study of blood T cell repertoires in COVID-19. The method was immunoSEQ multiplex PCR; TCRdb's version includes in-frame clones alone and lacks a portion of them. This table holds fewer than 250,000 clones, roughly 88% found once. The material sequenced was peripheral blood. The receptor set was obtained from a woman aged 40 to 50 who had recovered from COVID-19.

The chain employs TRBV6-7 and TRBJ2-1; the D gene is possibly TRBD2 (6 bases). TRBV6-7 is marked as an open reading frame, function uncertain. V was cut by 2 bases and J by 5 bases, with 19 bases left in between. CDR3 size: 17 residues. CDR3 loop: CASSYAWVIAVDNEQFF. In DNA, the CDR3 is TGTGCCAGCAGTTACGCCTGGGTGATAGCGGTCGACAATGAGCAGTTCTTC.

The rearrangement links TRBV27 to TRBJ2-2, with 7 bases fitting TRBD2. The ends lost 8 bases at V and 5 bases at J; junction bases unmatched: 5. Germline V lookup: CDR1 MNHEY, CDR2 SMNVEV (reference sequence). This CDR3 contains 13 residues. CDR3 nucleotides: TGTGCCAGCCGCCTTAGCGGGACCGGGGAGCTGTTTTTT. This translates into CASRLSGTGELFF.

The gene calls are TRBV19 and TRBJ2-1, with 8 bases fitting TRBD2. The CDR3 totals 14 residues. J lost 6 bases, V lost 5 bases, and 6 bases had no gene match. CDR1 and CDR2 from the germline V gene are LNHDA and SQIVND (reference sequence). The CDR3 loop reads CASSSQRESNEQFF. The CDR3 DNA follows: TGTGCCAGTAGTTCACAGCGGGAGAGCAATGAGCAGTTCTTC.

The CDR3 DNA reads as TGTGCCAGTAGTGGCAGGGGCGGCAACGTCCTGACTTTC. Translated, it gives CASSGRGGNVLTF. This chain joins TRBV19 and TRBJ2-6; possibly TRBD1 for D (6 bases). The CDR3 loop spans 13 amino acids. Trimming removed 5 bases from V and 9 bases from J, with 11 bases in between. Per the germline V gene, CDR1 is LNHDA and CDR2 is SQIVND (reference sequence).

The rearrangement joins TRBV28 to TRBJ2-7; D perhaps matches TRBD2 (6 bases). The V and J ends lost 8 bases and 3 bases respectively, with 11 bases between them. Looked up from germline, CDR1 is MDHEN and CDR2 is SYDVKM. The CDR3 has 12 amino acids. The CDR3 loop is CASGGNSYEQYF. The CDR3 bases are TGTGCCAGCGGGGGGAATAGCTACGAGCAGTACTTC. Complete variable domain (other parts from reference TRBV28 and TRBJ2-7): DVKVTQSSRYLVKRTGEKVFLECVQDMDHENMFWYRQDPGLGLRLIYFSYDVKMKEKGDIPEGYSVSREKKERFSLILESASTNQTSMYLCASGGNSYEQYFGPGTRLTVT.

This chain joins TRBV18 and TRBJ1-3, with 9 bases lining up with TRBD1. The CDR3 is 16 residues long. CDR1 and CDR2 (germline): KGHSH, LQKENI. The V and J ends lost 6 bases and 0 bases, in that order; junction bases with no gene match: 6. The DNA of the CDR3 is TGTGCCAGCTCTTGGGGACAGGGAAACTCTGGAAACACCATATATTTT. Protein sequence: CASSWGQGNSGNTIYF.

The rearrangement links TRBV6-2 or TRBV6-3 to TRBJ1-1; D is possibly TRBD1 (5 bases). The CDR3 totals 12 residues. V was trimmed by 2 bases and J by 9 bases, leaving 10 bases between them. The germline CDR1 and CDR2 sequences are MNHEY and SVGEGT. CDR3 region: CASSYPTVKAFF. CDR3 in DNA: TGTGCCAGCAGTTACCCGACAGTCAAAGCTTTCTTT.

This clone was counted a single time. The chain is built from TRBV19 and TRBJ2-5; unclear D gene. The V gene lost 3 bases and the J gene lost 5 bases, with 10 bases spanning the gap. The CDR3 is 13 residues long. Germline values: CDR1 LNHDA, CDR2 SQIVND (reference sequence). This CDR3 reads CASSIQVVETQYF. The DNA for the CDR3 is TGTGCCAGTAGTATTCAGGTGGTGGAGACCCAGTACTTC.

The rearrangement uses TRBV19 and TRBJ1-4, with no clear D. CDR3 length: 13 amino acids. With 9 bases removed from V and 3 bases from J, the gap between germline ends came to 11 bases. Germline lookup yields CDR1 LNHDA and CDR2 SQIVND (reference sequence). CDR3 region: CASQTRANEKLFF. The CDR3 bases are TGTGCCAGCCAAACGCGGGCTAATGAAAAACTGTTTTTT.

The chain carries TRBV30 and TRBJ2-6; the D gene is possibly TRBD1 (5 bases). Trimming took off 0 bases at V and 1 base at J, with 7 bases between the two ends. This CDR3 contains 15 residues. CDR1 and CDR2 (germline): GTSNPN, SVGIG (reference sequence). For the CDR3, the DNA is TGTGCCTGGAGTGTAGGGGATTCTGGGGCCAACGTCCTGACTTTC. Protein: CAWSVGDSGANVLTF.

This clone was seen once. This sequence joins TRBV9 and TRBJ1-1, with D possibly matching TRBD1 (5 bases). CDR3 length: 16 residues. The germline V and J ends were trimmed by 0 bases and 6 bases, with 18 bases remaining between them. Per the germline V gene, CDR1 is SGDLS and CDR2 is YYNGEE. Here the CDR3 reads CASSVGRGGETAEAFF. Written as DNA, the CDR3 is TGTGCCAGCAGCGTAGGGAGGGGCGGGGAGACCGCTGAAGCTTTCTTT.

The chain uses TRBV2 and TRBJ1-2; tentatively, D is TRBD1 (5 bases). CDR1 SNHLY and CDR2 FYNNEI come from the germline V gene. CDR3 length equals 14 residues. The germline V and J ends were trimmed by 0 bases and 1 base, with 6 bases remaining between them. The CDR3 bases are TGTGCCAGCAGTGAAGCGGGGCGTAACTATGGCTACACCTTC. It is translated as CASSEAGRNYGYTF.

The genes are TRBV28 and TRBJ2-1; the D gene is possibly TRBD1 (6 bases). In germline, CDR1 is MDHEN, CDR2 SYDVKM. The germline V and J ends were trimmed by 6 bases and 14 bases, with 17 bases remaining between them. This CDR3 is 12 amino acids long. The CDR3 is CASSGDTYGEFF. Written as DNA, the CDR3 is TGTGCCAGCAGCGGGGACACCTACGGGGAGTTCTTC.

V is TRBV19 and J is TRBJ1-1; no definite D call. Trimming removed 2 bases from V and 0 bases from J, with 13 bases in between. This CDR3 spans 16 amino acids. The germline V gene has CDR1 LNHDA and CDR2 SQIVND (reference sequence). The CDR3 sequence is CASSISGGNMNTEAFF. The CDR3 nucleotides read TGTGCCAGTAGTATATCAGGTGGCAACATGAACACTGAAGCTTTCTTT.

The chain employs TRBV24-1 and TRBJ2-7, with D tentatively TRBD2 (5 bases). Germline V gives CDR1 KGHDR, CDR2 SFDVKD. CDR3 length: 13 residues. The ends were cut back, 5 bases at V and 3 bases at J, with 10 bases in the middle. The CDR3 region has the DNA TGTGCCACCAGTGCCGGGGATTACTACGAGCAGTACTTC. This gives the protein CATSAGDYYEQYF.

V gene TRBV7-2 combines with J gene TRBJ2-7; no firm D call. Germline CDR1 SGHTA, CDR2 FQGNSA. The CDR3 sequence is 11 residues long. V lost 2 bases and J lost 5, with 4 bases in between. CDR3 loop: CASSLYNEQYF. The CDR3 DNA reads as TGTGCCAGCAGCTTATATAACGAGCAGTACTTC.

J is TRBJ2-7 and V is TRBV19, with 9 bases lining up with TRBD1. Germline CDR1 is LNHDA and CDR2 is SQIVND (reference sequence). V trimming: 6 bases; J trimming: 5 bases; junction bases outside the gene matches: 8. There are 14 residues in the CDR3. CDR3 amino acids: CASRPGTGNHEQYF. For the CDR3, the DNA is TGTGCCAGTAGGCCCGGGACAGGGAACCACGAGCAGTACTTC.

J is TRBJ2-7 and V is TRBV6-5; 7 nucleotides agree with TRBD2. The CDR3 runs 15 residues. Germline CDR1 MNHEY, CDR2 SVGAGI. The J segment lost 6 bases and the V segment lost 0 bases, leaving 8 bases of the junction unmatched. CDR3 in amino acids: CASSYSSGLEFEQYF. The CDR3 region has the DNA TGTGCCAGCAGTTACTCGTCAGGACTAGAATTCGAGCAGTACTTC.

The V call is TRBV9, the J call TRBJ2-5; tentatively, D is TRBD1 (5 bases). The CDR3 covers 15 residues. The germline V gene encodes CDR1 SGDLS and CDR2 YYNGEE. V lost 0 bases to trimming and J lost 5 bases, with 14 bases between them. DNA of the CDR3: TGTGCCAGCAGCGTAGAACCAGGGAAGGGGGAGACCCAGTACTTC. It yields the protein CASSVEPGKGETQYF. The variable domain in full, with the rest retrieved from reference TRBV9 and TRBJ2-5, is DSGVTQTPKHLITATGQRVTLRCSPRSGDLSVYWYQQSLDQGLQFLIQYYNGEERAKGNILERFSAQQFPDLHSELNLSSLELGDSALYFCASSVEPGKGETQYFGPGTRLLVL.

The chain uses TRBV30 and TRBJ1-5; D call uncertain. The ends were cut back, 0 bases at V and 5 bases at J, with 14 bases in the middle. The V gene's germline CDR1 is GTSNPN and CDR2 SVGIG (reference sequence). CDR3 length equals 15 residues. The CDR3 spells CAWSVFDGGHQPQHF. CDR3 nucleotides: TGTGCCTGGAGTGTTTTCGACGGAGGGCATCAGCCCCAGCATTTT.

On this clone itself: The sample has other DNA sequences that encode this CDR3 too. The chain is built from TRBV30 and TRBJ2-7; a weak D match, TRBD1 (5 bases). Trimming removed 2 bases from V and 4 bases from J, with 6 bases in between. The CDR3 loop spans 11 amino acids. Per germline, CDR1 GTSNPN and CDR2 SVGIG (reference sequence). The CDR3 reads CAWSSGYEQYF. CDR3 DNA: TGTGCCTGGAGTTCAGGGTACGAGCAGTACTTC.

This chain connects TRBV6-2 or TRBV6-3 to TRBJ2-1, with 8 bases matching TRBD2. V lost 6 bases, J lost 5 bases, and 9 bases stayed unmatched. This CDR3 has 15 amino acids. From germline, CDR1 is MNHEY and CDR2 SVGEGT. The CDR3 loop reads CASSQLAEGDNEQFF. CDR3 in DNA: TGTGCCAGCAGCCAACTAGCGGAGGGGGACAATGAGCAGTTCTTC.

This clone was picked up one time. The chain recombines TRBV9 with TRBJ1-6; D gene ambiguous. The germline gives CDR1 SGDLS, CDR2 YYNGEE. The CDR3 has 14 residues. V lost 4 bases and J 4 bases, leaving 9 bases between the germline ends. CDR3 in amino acids: CASSLQYYNSPLHF. The CDR3 bases are TGTGCCAGCAGCTTGCAGTATTATAATTCACCCCTCCACTTT.

V usage is TRBV7-2 and J usage is TRBJ1-2, with D possibly being TRBD1 (6 bases). V was shortened by 3 bases and J by 4 bases, with 15 bases between the two germline ends. This CDR3 region has 15 residues. The germline V gene encodes CDR1 SGHTA and CDR2 FQGNSA. CDR3 sequence reads: CASSFGQLIRYGYTF. CDR3 coding DNA: TGTGCCAGCAGCTTCGGACAGTTAATTCGCTATGGCTACACCTTC.

This clone has just a few counts. The chain couples TRBV7-9 to TRBJ2-2; the match to TRBD1 covers 9 bases. The CDR3 totals 14 residues. V shed 5 bases and J 4 bases; nucleotides not matched to a gene: 2. The germline gives CDR1 SEHNR, CDR2 FQNEAQ (reference sequence). This chain's CDR3 is CASSGQGSTGELFF. For the CDR3, the DNA is TGTGCCAGCAGCGGACAGGGGAGCACCGGGGAGCTGTTTTTT.

This chain connects TRBV30 to TRBJ1-1, with a possible D match to TRBD1 (6 bases). Germline values: CDR1 GTSNPN, CDR2 SVGIG (reference sequence). This CDR3 contains 13 residues. The V gene lost 5 bases and the J gene lost 3 bases, with 13 bases spanning the gap. The DNA of the CDR3 is TGTGCCTGGGACAGGATAGGGGACACTGAAGCTTTCTTT. Translation gives CAWDRIGDTEAFF.

This rearrangement joins TRBV7-2 to TRBJ1-6; 9 nucleotides agree with TRBD1. The germline V gene has CDR1 SGHTA and CDR2 FQGNSA. Trimming removed 2 bases from V and 5 bases from J; junction bases left unmatched: 7. This CDR3 has 17 residues. CDR3 DNA: TGTGCCAGCAGCTTAAACTCCGGGACAGGGAATAATTCACCCCTCCACTTT. It yields the protein CASSLNSGTGNNSPLHF.

The chain joins TRBV19 to TRBJ1-5, with D possibly being TRBD1 (5 bases). CDR1 and CDR2 (germline): LNHDA, SQIVND (reference sequence). The CDR3 covers 14 residues. V was shortened by 8 bases and J by 5 bases, with 16 bases between the two germline ends. CDR3 nucleotide sequence: TGTGCCAGTGGGGCGGGGGATTGGTATCAGCCCCAGCATTTT. It encodes CASGAGDWYQPQHF.

The chain is built from TRBV18 and TRBJ2-5; maybe TRBD1 (5 bases). The V end was cut by 0 bases, the J end by 5 bases, with 22 bases between. The CDR3 is made up of 18 amino acids. Per the germline V gene, CDR1 is KGHSH and CDR2 is LQKENI. CDR3 bases: TGTGCCAGCTCACCACCTTATTCTGGGGCAGGAATGAAGGAGACCCAGTACTTC. Translation: CASSPPYSGAGMKETQYF.